Listed below are T cell receptor beta chains from one sample, sequenced in a study of cytomegalovirus exposure and HLA in healthy donors. Sequenced by immunoSEQ multiplex PCR; TCRdb stores in-frame clones only, minus some. The sample lists some 130,000 clones, 80% seen once, with 2% to 2.5% in the top ten. Sequencing used PBMCs. Receptors were obtained from a man aged 30 to 39 in good health and CMV-seronegative. Each CDR3 is given without its conserved first and last residue.

len,v_gene,CDR3aa
11,TRBV30,ARQTSSGNTIY
10,TRBV30,AWGADVAPLH
12,TRBV7-8,ASSQGQETYEQY
11,TRBV9,ASSVASQETQY
15,TRBV19,ASSMSGASIFNTEAF
13,TRBV7-9,ASSLVGSIRETQY
11,TRBV5-4,ASSEGRSTRQY
14,TRBV11-2,ASSSRTVVVLETQY
12,TRBV18,ASSPGTERTEAF
12,TRBV19,ASRRDRGRTEAF
14,TRBV7-9,ASSLGGLAGVREQF
12,TRBV30,AWILGRMNTEAF
14,TRBV27,ASSGLAGSSYNEQF
10,TRBV28,ASRPLGYGYT
10,TRBV5-1,ASSQESYTQY
12,TRBV10-3,AISEGSQRGGYT
11,TRBV5-1,ASSFPGEDTQY
11,TRBV18,ASSPGRDQPQH
16,TRBV11-3,ASSPPSGTGYSNQPQH
12,TRBV7-8,ASSPSEATDTQY
11,TRBV5-6,ASSLGLGDGYT
11,TRBV12-5,ASGTGHQETQY
15,TRBV5-8,ASSLFGWDSQNQPQH
12,TRBV5-1,ASSLRTGGDGYT
12,TRBV7-8,ASSLVGRDTEAF
11,TRBV27,ASSFSGNQPQH
15,TRBV7-8,ASSLVGGIFPNEKLF